The 9 T cell receptor beta chains presented below share a single source sample, sequenced in a study of shared clonotypes between healthy human individuals. TCRdb's copy holds only in-frame clones and misses some; the assay was immunoSEQ multiplex PCR. This table has roughly 1.5 million clones, roughly 98% appearing once. Sequences were obtained from naive CD4+ T cells sorted from blood. The subset here: CD45RA+ positively selected. The receptors here all came from a man under 40 in good health.

The chain has TRBV7-9 and TRBJ2-3, with D tentatively TRBD1 (5 bases). The germline V gene encodes CDR1 SEHNR and CDR2 FQNEAQ (reference sequence). The germline V and J ends were trimmed by 2 bases and 2 bases, with 11 bases remaining between them. CDR3 size: 15 residues. This chain's CDR3 is CASSLQGAFTDTQYF. The CDR3 DNA reads TGTGCCAGCAGCTTACAAGGGGCTTTCACAGATACGCAGTATTTT.

The gene calls are TRBV27 and TRBJ1-5; D is ambiguous. Trimming shortened V by 6 bases and J by 0 bases, and 15 bases separated the two germline ends. Per the germline V gene, CDR1 is MNHEY and CDR2 is SMNVEV (reference sequence). The CDR3 runs 16 residues. CDR3 DNA: TGTGCCAGCAGACACGAGGCGGTCTCTAGCAATCAGCCCCAGCATTTT. Encoded protein: CASRHEAVSSNQPQHF.

V and J are TRBV28 and TRBJ1-5; D may be TRBD1 (5 bases). The CDR3 contains 14 residues. Trimming stripped 2 bases from V and 3 bases from J, with 8 bases between. Germline V lookup: CDR1 MDHEN, CDR2 SYDVKM. The CDR3 region is CASSLPTDNQPQHF. CDR3 bases: TGTGCCAGCAGTTTACCGACAGACAATCAGCCCCAGCATTTT.

The chain combines TRBV13 with TRBJ2-7; 9 nucleotides align to TRBD2. Germline V gene lookup returns CDR1 PRHDT and CDR2 FYEKMQ (reference sequence). The CDR3 loop spans 15 amino acids. The V and J ends lost 5 bases and 0 bases, in that order; junction bases with no gene match: 5. The DNA of the CDR3 is TGTGCCAGCAGCCCCCGGACTAGCGCCTCCTACGAGCAGTACTTC. As protein: CASSPRTSASYEQYF. The full variable domain, with the rest looked up from reference TRBV13 and TRBJ2-7, is AAGVIQSPRHLIKEKRETATLKCYPIPRHDTVYWYQQGPGQDPQFLISFYEKMQSDKGSIPDRFSAQQFSDYHSELNMSSLELGDSALYFCASSPRTSASYEQYFGPGTRLTVT.

Details on this clone: Other DNA variants within this sample encode the same CDR3. The chain carries TRBV5-4 and TRBJ2-3; 11 bases align to TRBD2. V gave up 4 bases and J gave up 0 bases; unmatched junction bases: 4. This CDR3 region has 16 residues. Germline V lookup: CDR1 SGHNT, CDR2 YYREEE (reference sequence). CDR3 DNA sequence: TGTGCCAGCAGCGCCGGGACTAGCGGTAGCACAGATACGCAGTATTTT. It encodes CASSAGTSGSTDTQYF. Using reference TRBV5-4 and TRBJ2-3 for the parts outside the CDR3, the full variable domain is ETGVTQSPTHLIKTRGQQVTLRCSSQSGHNTVSWYQQALGQGPQFIFQYYREEENGRGNFPPRFSGLQFPNYSSELNVNALELDDSALYLCASSAGTSGSTDTQYFGPGTRLTVL.

The chain joins TRBV28 to TRBJ1-4; D perhaps matches TRBD1 (5 bases). The CDR3 spans 15 residues. The V end was cut by 3 bases, the J end by 8 bases, with 16 bases between. CDR1 and CDR2 (germline): MDHEN, SYDVKM. CDR3 sequence (DNA): TGTGCCAGCAGTTTTATAAGGCAGGGCAAAGAAAAACTGTTTTTT. As protein: CASSFIRQGKEKLFF.

V and J are TRBV11-3 and TRBJ2-7, with D possibly TRBD1 on 6 matching bases. Germline CDR1 SGHNT, CDR2 YENEEA. V was clipped by 5 bases and J by 5 bases, with 19 bases between them. The CDR3 has 15 residues. As DNA, the CDR3 is TGTGCCAGCAGCCGTGGTGTGGACAGAGCCAACGAGCAGTACTTC. As protein: CASSRGVDRANEQYF.

V usage is TRBV19 and J usage is TRBJ1-3; D unclear. The CDR3 extends over 17 amino acids. Trimming cost V 5 bases and J 2 bases, with 19 bases left between them. The germline CDR1 and CDR2 sequences are LNHDA and SQIVND (reference sequence). The CDR3 loop reads CASSDHPDLRAGNTIYF. The DNA of the CDR3 is TGTGCCAGTAGTGACCATCCCGATCTCCGGGCTGGAAACACCATATATTTT.

This rearrangement joins TRBV6-1 to TRBJ1-4; tentative D call: TRBD1 (6 bases). Trimming removed 6 bases at V and 8 bases at J, with 16 bases between. Germline V gives CDR1 MNHNS, CDR2 SASEGT. CDR3 size: 14 residues. CDR3: CASRGTQGYEKLFF. In nucleotides, the CDR3 is TGTGCCAGCAGGGGCACTCAGGGGTACGAAAAACTGTTTTTT.